This T cell receptor beta chain was sequenced for a study of blood T cell repertoires in COVID-19. Study in general: COVID-19 samples, acute and convalescent, were from the United States, Italy and Spain. T cells, B-cell-depleted T cells, or PBMCs supplied cDNA or gDNA.

The repertoire was sequenced with immunoSEQ multiplex PCR; TCRdb's copy has only in-frame clones and lacks some. The data hold some 490,000 clones, with about nine tenths observed a single time. The CDR3 runs 12 residues. Trimming shortened V by 0 bases and J by 7 bases, and 7 bases separated the two germline ends. In germline, CDR1 is SGHNT, CDR2 YYREEE (reference sequence). Donors in Cohort 3 counted as recovered after two negative PCRs, clearance, or symptom resolution. The clonotype comes from a woman aged 55-70 years who had recovered from COVID-19. This chain joins TRBV5-4 and TRBJ1-2; D call uncertain. The specimen was PBMCs or T cells enriched from blood (not recorded which). Written as DNA, the CDR3 is TGTGCCAGCAGCTTGGTAGGGAGTGGCTACACCTTC. Protein product: CASSLVGSGYTF.